What follows describes a single TCR beta chain. The antigen remains undetermined. A multiplex PCR was run with 60 Vbeta primers and 13 Jbeta primers. The protocol was immunoSEQ multiplex PCR, while the TCRdb copy is restricted to in-frame clones and leaves out a portion. The data show over 150,000 clones, around 70% seen once. The source of the sample is a study of cytomegalovirus exposure and HLA in healthy donors. Study information: Earlier sequencing of 150 million to 200 million T cells yielded under 120 million unique TCR beta sequences.

Study outcomes and limitations: It was confirmed in vitro that a few of the CMV-associated chains were specific for CMV antigens. The classifier reportedly diagnosed cytomegalovirus status with high sensitivity and specificity.

The CDR3 is 11 amino acids. V shed 1 base and J shed 4 bases, with 2 bases lying between them. The germline CDR1 and CDR2 sequences are SGHTA and FQGNSA. The chain carries TRBV7-2 and TRBJ2-7; D remains ambiguous. This TCR was sampled from a young man in good health and CMV-seronegative. The specimen sequenced was PBMCs. CDR3 loop: CASSLVYEQYF. Written as DNA, the CDR3 is TGTGCCAGCAGCTTAGTATACGAGCAGTACTTC.